A selection of T cell receptor beta chains follows, all from one sample in a study of blood T cell repertoires in COVID-19. Assay used: immunoSEQ multiplex PCR; TCRdb lists only in-frame clones, some missing. The profile covers approximately 150,000 clones, with approximately 80% appearing a single time and roughly 8.2% taken by the ten largest. The material sequenced was peripheral blood. These receptors came from a human donor in a cohort sampled during active COVID-19. CDR3s include the opening cysteine and the closing phenylalanine or tryptophan. D genes are given only for firm matches. Where a row states a size, it is once, few, many or the class of an expanded clone; other rows omit it.

d_gene	v_gene	abundance	j_gene	CDR3nt	CDR3aa
NA	TRBV28	NA	TRBJ1-2	TGTGCCAGCAGTCCGGGACATCTCTATGGCTACACCTTC	CASSPGHLYGYTF
NA	TRBV18	NA	TRBJ2-7	TGTGCCAGCTCACCACCGACGATCCAGGACTACGAGCAGTACTTC	CASSPPTIQDYEQYF
TRBD1	TRBV7-2	NA	TRBJ2-7	TGTGCCAGCAGCCCCCGTTGGGGACAGGGTTTCGAGCAGTACTTC	CASSPRWGQGFEQYF
TRBD2	TRBV11-2	NA	TRBJ2-7	TGTGCCAGCAGCTCCCTAGCGGTTAGATCCTACGAGCAGTACTTC	CASSSLAVRSYEQYF
TRBD1	TRBV5-4	NA	TRBJ2-5	TGTGCCAGCAGCGGTCCCACCGGGACAGGGTACCAAGAGACCCAGTACTTC	CASSGPTGTGYQETQYF
TRBD1	TRBV28	NA	TRBJ2-1	TGTGCCAGCAGCCAGACAGGGGACAATGAGCAGTTCTTC	CASSQTGDNEQFF
TRBD1	TRBV5-6	NA	TRBJ1-5	TGTGCCAGCAGCTCGGGACAGGGGTGGGGTCAGCCCCAGCATTTT	CASSSGQGWGQPQHF
TRBD1	TRBV4-2	NA	TRBJ2-7	TGTGCCAGCAGCCAAGTAGGGGGCAGGGGGCGGACTCGCTCCTACGAGCAGTACTTC	CASSQVGGRGRTRSYEQYF
NA	TRBV28	few	TRBJ2-3	TGTGCCAGTAGGGGCCCGACGACCAGAGTAAAAGATACGCAGTATTTT	CASRGPTTRVKDTQYF
TRBD2	TRBV7-2	NA	TRBJ2-1	TGTGCCAGCAGCGTCCATAGCGGGAGGACCTACAATGAGCAGTTCTTC	CASSVHSGRTYNEQFF
NA	TRBV3-1/TRBV3-2	NA	TRBJ2-1	TGTGCCTCCGAGGAAGCGGTCGAGCAGTTCTTC	CASEEAVEQFF
NA	TRBV29-1	NA	TRBJ2-2	TGCAGCGTTGAACCGGACTTGAACACCGGGGAGCTGTTTTTT	CSVEPDLNTGELFF
TRBD1	TRBV24-1	NA	TRBJ2-7	TGTGCCACCAGTGACCCGGGACAGGGGACCTACGAGCAGTACTTC	CATSDPGQGTYEQYF
TRBD1	TRBV9	NA	TRBJ1-6	TGTGCCAGCAGCGTAGAGGACAGGGGTGGTAATTCACCCCTCCACTTT	CASSVEDRGGNSPLHF
NA	TRBV28	NA	TRBJ1-2	TGTGCCAGCAGTTTGAGGCGAGTATACAGCTACACCTTC	CASSLRRVYSYTF
NA	TRBV28	NA	TRBJ1-1	TGTGCCAGCAGCTTTCGGGGGAAAGCTTTCTTT	CASSFRGKAFF
TRBD2	TRBV7-2	NA	TRBJ2-7	TGTGCCAGCAGCTTAGTTATTGGCGGGAGTTACGAGCAGTACTTC	CASSLVIGGSYEQYF
TRBD1	TRBV7-8	NA	TRBJ1-1	TGTGCCAGCAGCCCCCGACCCGGGACAGGGGCCATGAACACTGAAGCTTTCTTT	CASSPRPGTGAMNTEAFF
TRBD1	TRBV5-8	NA	TRBJ2-7	TGTGCCAGCAGCTTGATTACCGGGACAGGGCCCACCTACGAGCAATACTTC	CASSLITGTGPTYEQYF
TRBD2	TRBV24-1	NA	TRBJ2-3	TGTGCCACCAGAGCGGGAGGTGACACAGATACGCAGTATTTT	CATRAGGDTDTQYF
NA	TRBV21-1	NA	TRBJ2-7	TGTGCCAGCAGGGCATTTGGCCTCTGCCCAAAACAGGGAGGGGGATACGAGCAGTACTTC	CASRAFGLCPKQGGGYEQYF
TRBD1	TRBV9	few	TRBJ1-1	TGTGCCAGCAGCGTGGGACAGGGGAGCACTGAAGCTTTCTTT	CASSVGQGSTEAFF
TRBD1	TRBV5-1	NA	TRBJ2-7	TGCGCCAGCAGCTCCGGGACAGGGTCCTACGAGCAGTACTTC	CASSSGTGSYEQYF
TRBD1	TRBV7-6	NA	TRBJ2-7	TGTGCCAGCAGCTTAAGTTACGACAGGGGCGAGCAGTACTTC	CASSLSYDRGEQYF
TRBD1	TRBV6-2/TRBV6-3	NA	TRBJ2-1	TGTGCCAGCAGTCACTACAGGGGGCGTGCTGAGCAGTTCTTC	CASSHYRGRAEQFF
NA	TRBV28	NA	TRBJ2-5	TGTGCCAGCAGTCTAGACGGGGTGTGGGAGACCCAGTACTTC	CASSLDGVWETQYF
TRBD1	TRBV6-5	NA	TRBJ2-7	TGTGCCAGCAGATTTTCAGGGGGCCGGTGGGAGCAGTACTTC	CASRFSGGRWEQYF
NA	TRBV9	NA	TRBJ1-1	TGTGCCAGCAGCGTAGGGGGGGAAACTGAAGCTTTCTTT	CASSVGGETEAFF
TRBD2	TRBV6-1	NA	TRBJ2-5	TGTGCCAGCAGTGAGTCAGCGGGAGGGCCGGGAGAGACCCAGTACTTC	CASSESAGGPGETQYF
TRBD2	TRBV19	NA	TRBJ2-3	TGTGCCAGTAGTATGGCGGGAGGTAGCACAGATACGCAGTATTTT	CASSMAGGSTDTQYF
NA	TRBV7-2	NA	TRBJ1-6	TGTGCCAGCAGCTTAGTAGCAGTGAGCTCCTATAATTCACCCCTCCACTTT	CASSLVAVSSYNSPLHF
NA	TRBV7-2	NA	TRBJ1-5	TGTGCCAGCAGCTCCCAGGGGAATCAGCCCCAGCATTTT	CASSSQGNQPQHF
NA	TRBV5-1	NA	TRBJ2-3	TGCGCCAGCAGCACGGACAACACAGATACGCAGTATTTT	CASSTDNTDTQYF
NA	TRBV5-1	NA	TRBJ2-5	TGCGCCAGCAGCGTGGGGACAACCCAAGAGACCCAGTACTTC	CASSVGTTQETQYF
TRBD1	TRBV9	NA	TRBJ2-5	TGTGCCAGCAGCCGACAGGGTTTTGAGACCCAGTACTTC	CASSRQGFETQYF
NA	TRBV28	NA	TRBJ1-6	TGTGCCAGCAGTTTCTTTTCGGGGTTCAGCTCACCCCTCCACTTT	CASSFFSGFSSPLHF
NA	TRBV7-9	NA	TRBJ2-5	TGTGCCAGCAGCTTTCTAACAGGGCGGGAGACCCAGTACTTC	CASSFLTGRETQYF